Sequencing of this T cell receptor (beta chain) was carried out in a study of PD-1 blockade in classical Hodgkin lymphoma. Study-wide points: A significant rise in TCR diversity by C4D1 was seen for CD4+ but not CD8+ cells.

Regarding this clone: The target antigen is unknown.

Time point described: cycle 4 day 1 (C4D1), after more than 5 weeks of nivolumab. All trial patients relapsed after autologous stem cell transplantation. CD4+ T cells were purified from thawed PBMCs by negative selection. The CDR3 sequence is 16 residues long. Germline V gene sequence: CDR1 LNHDA, CDR2 SQIVND (reference sequence). Between the trimmed V and J ends, which lost 7 bases and 1 base, there was a span of 16 bases. Sequencing was performed with immunoSEQ multiplex PCR; in TCRdb, only in-frame clones are kept and a portion is missing. The table includes tens of thousands of clones, around 83% detected once.

The source of this sequence is a human donor with classical Hodgkin lymphoma. Here the sequenced sample was CD4+ T cells from blood, taken before the fourth cycle of nivolumab. This sequence joins TRBV19 and TRBJ2-2; D might be TRBD1 or TRBD2, each matching 5 bases. The CDR3 is CASTPYGAGNTGELFF. CDR3 DNA sequence: TGTGCCAGTACCCCCTATGGGGCGGGGAACACCGGGGAGCTGTTTTTT.